Listed below are T cell receptor beta chains from one sample, sequenced in a study of early T cells in non-severe SARS-CoV-2 infection. TCRdb re-derived calls from the 5' RACE reads in MiXCR, one entry per CDR3 protein. The repertoire holds 25,000 to 35,000 distinct CDR3 sequences, with roughly 4.5% as singletons. Sequences were obtained from whole blood. The receptor set was obtained from an adult who was a healthcare worker with PCR-confirmed SARS-CoV-2 infection or an uninfected control (not recorded which). Each CDR3 is given with its conserved first and last residue. D genes are given only for firm matches.

J	D	V	CDR3
TRBJ2-5	.	TRBV6-1	CASSEADSGLETQYF
TRBJ2-3	TRBD2	TRBV20-1	CSARDPSGGAYTDTQYF
TRBJ2-3	.	TRBV12-3/TRBV12-4	CASSPIPRTDTQYF
TRBJ2-7	.	TRBV5-5	CASSLFTGMVYEQYF
TRBJ2-3	.	TRBV28	CASSLAGRDTQYF
TRBJ1-4	.	TRBV20-1	CSARDIKPTATNEKLFF
TRBJ2-7	.	TRBV12-3/TRBV12-4	CASSLEGGAGYEQYF
TRBJ2-2	.	TRBV7-3	CASSLNGRTGELFF
TRBJ2-2	.	TRBV20-1	CSARESRGPTGELFF
TRBJ1-1	.	TRBV15	CATSRARRILNTEAFF
TRBJ1-2	TRBD1	TRBV29-1	CSVHGQGDYGYTF
TRBJ2-6	.	TRBV21-1	CASSKCSSGANVLTF
TRBJ2-1	.	TRBV10-3	CAISERSNEQFF
TRBJ2-5	.	TRBV18	CASSPISEGETQYF
TRBJ2-2	TRBD2	TRBV5-1	CASSTRTSQNTGELFF
TRBJ1-1	.	TRBV7-9	CASSFRGPNTEAFF
TRBJ2-4	TRBD1	TRBV20-1	CSAQELGGESKNIQYF
TRBJ2-1	.	TRBV5-1	CASSLLSGINSYNEQFF
TRBJ2-2	.	TRBV7-8	CASSLSGVGELFF
TRBJ2-7	.	TRBV30	CAWSFQQGGSYEQYF
TRBJ2-3	TRBD2	TRBV5-1	CASSPPVAGGTDTQYF
TRBJ2-1	.	TRBV5-1	CASSRGATYNEQFF
TRBJ2-1	TRBD1	TRBV24-1	CATATGGYNEQFF
TRBJ2-5	.	TRBV7-6	CASSPAFDFGETQYF
TRBJ1-1	.	TRBV11-2	CASSYREDTEAFF
TRBJ2-2	.	TRBV7-2	CASSWSHANTGELFF
TRBJ2-3	.	TRBV5-6	CASSSGAQGWGDTQYF
TRBJ1-1	.	TRBV3-1	CASSYDNRETTEAFF
TRBJ2-3	.	TRBV6-2/TRBV6-3	CAASVALGDTQYF
TRBJ1-3	.	TRBV7-9	CASSLSGRVGNTIYF
TRBJ2-2	.	TRBV5-4	CASSLGSSTGELFF
TRBJ1-4	.	TRBV25-1	CASSYRGAREKLFF
TRBJ2-7	.	TRBV7-2	CASTRLGASYEQYF